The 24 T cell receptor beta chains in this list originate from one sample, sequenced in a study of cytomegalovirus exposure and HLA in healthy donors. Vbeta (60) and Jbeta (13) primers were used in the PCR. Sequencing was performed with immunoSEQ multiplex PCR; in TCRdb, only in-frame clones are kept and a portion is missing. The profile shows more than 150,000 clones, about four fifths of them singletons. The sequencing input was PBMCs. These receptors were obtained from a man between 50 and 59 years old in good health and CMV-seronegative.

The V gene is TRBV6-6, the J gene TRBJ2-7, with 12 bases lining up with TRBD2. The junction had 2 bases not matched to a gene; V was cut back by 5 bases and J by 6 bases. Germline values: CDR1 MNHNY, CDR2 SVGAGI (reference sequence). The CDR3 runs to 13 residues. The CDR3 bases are TGTGCCAGCAGTCCACTAGCGGGGGGCGAGCAGTACTTC. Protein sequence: CASSPLAGGEQYF.

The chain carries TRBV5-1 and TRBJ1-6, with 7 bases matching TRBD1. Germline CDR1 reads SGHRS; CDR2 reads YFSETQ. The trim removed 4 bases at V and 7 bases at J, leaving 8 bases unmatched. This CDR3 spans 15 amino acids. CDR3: CASSNAGTANSPLHF. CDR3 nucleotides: TGCGCCAGCAGCAATGCCGGGACAGCAAATTCACCCCTCCACTTT.

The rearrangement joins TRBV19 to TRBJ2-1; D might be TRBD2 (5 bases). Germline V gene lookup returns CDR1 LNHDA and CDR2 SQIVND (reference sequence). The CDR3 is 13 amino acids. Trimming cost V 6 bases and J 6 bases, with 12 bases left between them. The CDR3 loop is CASSRTGLNEQFF. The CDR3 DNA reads TGTGCCAGTAGCCGGACTGGACTCAATGAGCAGTTCTTC. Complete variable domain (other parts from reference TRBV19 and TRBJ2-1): DGGITQSPKYLFRKEGQNVTLSCEQNLNHDAMYWYRQDPGQGLRLIYYSQIVNDFQKGDIAEGYSVSREKKESFPLTVTSAQKNPTAFYLCASSRTGLNEQFFGPGTRLTVL.

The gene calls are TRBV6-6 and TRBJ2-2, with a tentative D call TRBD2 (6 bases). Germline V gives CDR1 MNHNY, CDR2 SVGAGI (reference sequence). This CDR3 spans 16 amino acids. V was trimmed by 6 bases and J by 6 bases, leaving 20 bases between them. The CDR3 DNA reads TGTGCCAGCAGGCCCTCTAGGGGAGGTAGCGCCGGGGAGCTGTTTTTT. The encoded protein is CASRPSRGGSAGELFF.

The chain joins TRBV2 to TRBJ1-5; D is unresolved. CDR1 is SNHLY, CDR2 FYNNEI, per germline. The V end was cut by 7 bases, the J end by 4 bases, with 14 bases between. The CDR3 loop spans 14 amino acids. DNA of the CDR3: TGTGCCAGCAATTTTGGACTGGTTAATCAGCCCCAGCATTTT. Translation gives CASNFGLVNQPQHF.

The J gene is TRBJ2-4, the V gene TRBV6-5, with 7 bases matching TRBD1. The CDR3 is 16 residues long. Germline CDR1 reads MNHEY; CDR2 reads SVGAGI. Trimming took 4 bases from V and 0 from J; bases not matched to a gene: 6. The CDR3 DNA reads TGTGCCAGCAGTTTGGACAGGCCGGGAGCCAAAAACATTCAGTACTTC. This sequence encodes CASSLDRPGAKNIQYF.

CDR3 coding DNA: TGCGCCAGCAGCTTCTCCAGGGGAGATACTGAAGCTTTCTTT. As protein: CASSFSRGDTEAFF. This chain uses TRBV5-1 with TRBJ1-1; possibly TRBD1 for D (6 bases). The CDR3 sequence is 14 residues long. Per germline, CDR1 SGHRS and CDR2 YFSETQ. The germline V and J ends were trimmed by 2 bases and 5 bases, with 13 bases remaining between them.

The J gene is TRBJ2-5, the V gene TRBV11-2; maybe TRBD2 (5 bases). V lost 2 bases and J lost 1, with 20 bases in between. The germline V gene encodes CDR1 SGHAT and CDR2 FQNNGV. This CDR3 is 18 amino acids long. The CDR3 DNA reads TGTGCCAGCAGCTTATATCCCCCCCCTGCTAGCAGCCAAGAGACCCAGTACTTC. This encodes CASSLYPPPASSQETQYF.

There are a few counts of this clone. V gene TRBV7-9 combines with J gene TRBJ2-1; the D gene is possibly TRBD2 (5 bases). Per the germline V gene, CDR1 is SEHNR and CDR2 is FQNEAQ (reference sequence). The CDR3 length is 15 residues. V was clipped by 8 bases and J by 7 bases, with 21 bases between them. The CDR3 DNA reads TGTGCCAGCGGGAAAATCCTAATGGACTTAAATGAGCAGTTCTTC. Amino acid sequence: CASGKILMDLNEQFF.

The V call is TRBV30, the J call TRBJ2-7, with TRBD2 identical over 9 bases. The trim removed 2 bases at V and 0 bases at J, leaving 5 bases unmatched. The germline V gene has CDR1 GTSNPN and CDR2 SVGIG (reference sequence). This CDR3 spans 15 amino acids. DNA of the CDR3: TGTGCCTGGAGTCTAGCGGGGATACCCTCCTACGAGCAGTACTTC. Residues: CAWSLAGIPSYEQYF.

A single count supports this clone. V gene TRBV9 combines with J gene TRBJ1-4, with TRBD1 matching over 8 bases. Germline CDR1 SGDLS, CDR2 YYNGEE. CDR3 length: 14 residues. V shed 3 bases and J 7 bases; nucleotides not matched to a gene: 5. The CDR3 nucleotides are TGTGCCAGCAGCGGGACAGGGTGGGGTGAAAAACTGTTTTTT. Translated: CASSGTGWGEKLFF.

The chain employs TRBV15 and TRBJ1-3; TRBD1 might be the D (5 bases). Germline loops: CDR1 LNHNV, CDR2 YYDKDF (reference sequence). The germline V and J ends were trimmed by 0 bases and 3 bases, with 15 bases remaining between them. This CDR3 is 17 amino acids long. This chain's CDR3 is CATSREIRQPGGNTIYF. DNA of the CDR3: TGTGCCACCAGCAGAGAAATAAGACAGCCCGGTGGAAACACCATATATTTT. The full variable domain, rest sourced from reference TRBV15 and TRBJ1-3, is DAMVIQNPRYQVTQFGKPVTLSCSQTLNHNVMYWYQQKSSQAPKLLFHYYDKDFNNEADTPDNFQSRRPNTSFCFLDIRSPGLGDTAMYLCATSREIRQPGGNTIYFGEGSWLTVV.

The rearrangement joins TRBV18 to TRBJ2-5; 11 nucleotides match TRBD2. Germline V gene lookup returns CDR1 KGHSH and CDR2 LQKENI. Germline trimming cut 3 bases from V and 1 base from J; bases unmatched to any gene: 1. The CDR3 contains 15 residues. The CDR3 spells CASSPGTSGQETQYF. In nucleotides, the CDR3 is TGTGCCAGCTCACCCGGGACTAGCGGCCAAGAGACCCAGTACTTC.

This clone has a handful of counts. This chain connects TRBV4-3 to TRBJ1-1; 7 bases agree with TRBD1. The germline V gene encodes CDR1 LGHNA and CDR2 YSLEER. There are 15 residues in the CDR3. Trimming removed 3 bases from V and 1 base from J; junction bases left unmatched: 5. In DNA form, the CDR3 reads TGCGCCAGCAGCCAGGAACAGGGGCCGAACACTGAAGCTTTCTTT. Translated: CASSQEQGPNTEAFF.

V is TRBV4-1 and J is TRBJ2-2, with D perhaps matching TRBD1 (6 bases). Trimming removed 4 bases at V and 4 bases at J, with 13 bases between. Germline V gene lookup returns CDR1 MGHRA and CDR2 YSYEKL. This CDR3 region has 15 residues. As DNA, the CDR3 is TGCGCCAGCAGCCCGCCCGGGACACTCACCGGGGAGCTGTTTTTT. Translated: CASSPPGTLTGELFF.

The CDR3 sequence is CSARIIDTGELFF. The CDR3 nucleotides read TGCAGCGCCCGAATCATAGACACCGGGGAGCTGTTTTTT. V is TRBV29-1 and J is TRBJ2-2, with D uncertain. Germline CDR1 is SQVTM and CDR2 is ANQGSEA. The V and J ends lost 7 bases and 3 bases respectively, with 12 bases between them. CDR3 size: 13 residues.

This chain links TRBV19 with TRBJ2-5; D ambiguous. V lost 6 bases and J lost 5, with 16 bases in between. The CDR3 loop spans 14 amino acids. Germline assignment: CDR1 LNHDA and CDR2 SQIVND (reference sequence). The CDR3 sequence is CASSPVSVGETQYF. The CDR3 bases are TGTGCCAGTAGCCCGGTCTCGGTCGGGGAGACCCAGTACTTC.

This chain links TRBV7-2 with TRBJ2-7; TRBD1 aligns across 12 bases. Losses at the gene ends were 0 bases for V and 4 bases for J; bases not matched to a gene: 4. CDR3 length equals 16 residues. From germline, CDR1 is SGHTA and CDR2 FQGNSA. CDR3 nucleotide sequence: TGTGCCAGCAGCTTAGCGGGGACAGGGGGCAAGTACGAGCAGTACTTC. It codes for CASSLAGTGGKYEQYF.

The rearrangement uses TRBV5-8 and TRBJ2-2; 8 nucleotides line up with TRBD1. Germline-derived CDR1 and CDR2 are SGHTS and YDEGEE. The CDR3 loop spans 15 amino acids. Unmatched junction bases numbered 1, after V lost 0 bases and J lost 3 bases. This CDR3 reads CASSLAGGHTGELFF. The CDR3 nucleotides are TGTGCCAGCAGCTTGGCAGGGGGCCACACCGGGGAGCTGTTTTTT.

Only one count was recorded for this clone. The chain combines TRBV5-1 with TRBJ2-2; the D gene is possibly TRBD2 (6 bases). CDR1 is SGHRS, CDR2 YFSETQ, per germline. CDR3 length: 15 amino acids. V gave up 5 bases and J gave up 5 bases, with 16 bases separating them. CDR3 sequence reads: CASSGGTVPTGELFF. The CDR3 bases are TGCGCCAGCAGTGGGGGGACTGTTCCAACCGGGGAGCTGTTTTTT.

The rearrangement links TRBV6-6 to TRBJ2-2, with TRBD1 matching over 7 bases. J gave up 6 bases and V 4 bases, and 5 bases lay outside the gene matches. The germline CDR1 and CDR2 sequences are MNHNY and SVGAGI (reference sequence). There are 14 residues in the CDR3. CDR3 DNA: TGTGCCAGCAGTTTCGCCGGGACAGCCGGGGAGCTGTTTTTT. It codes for CASSFAGTAGELFF.

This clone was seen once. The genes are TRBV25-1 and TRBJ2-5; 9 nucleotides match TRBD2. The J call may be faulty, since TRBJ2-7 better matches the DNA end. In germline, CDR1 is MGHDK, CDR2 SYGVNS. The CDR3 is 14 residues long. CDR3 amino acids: CASRGTSRASEQYF. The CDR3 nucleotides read TGTGCCAGCAGGGGGACTAGCAGGGCCTCCGAGCAGTACTTC.

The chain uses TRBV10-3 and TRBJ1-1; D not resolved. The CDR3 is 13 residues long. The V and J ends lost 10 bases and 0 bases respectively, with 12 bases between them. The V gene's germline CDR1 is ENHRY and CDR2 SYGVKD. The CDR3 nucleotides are TGTGCCACGACCGGCCGGGTGAACACTGAAGCTTTCTTT. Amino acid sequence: CATTGRVNTEAFF.

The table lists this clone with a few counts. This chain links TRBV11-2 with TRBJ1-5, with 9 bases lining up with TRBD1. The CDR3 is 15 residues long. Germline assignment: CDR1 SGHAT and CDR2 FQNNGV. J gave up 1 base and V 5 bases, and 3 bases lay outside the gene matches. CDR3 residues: CASSKTGGSNQPQHF. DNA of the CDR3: TGTGCCAGCAGCAAGACAGGGGGGAGCAATCAGCCCCAGCATTTT.